This T cell receptor (beta chain) was documented in a study of control samples from healthy donors and cancer patients. The method was immunoSEQ multiplex PCR; TCRdb's version includes in-frame clones alone and lacks a portion of them. The table records approximately 88,000 clones, approximately 93% of them present only once. The CDR3 sequence is 16 residues long. Germline assignment: CDR1 SGHAT and CDR2 FQNNGV. V was clipped by 1 base and J by 2 bases, with 15 bases between them. J is TRBJ2-7 and V is TRBV11-2, with D tentatively TRBD1 (7 bases). The TCR originated in a woman aged 30 to 39 in good health. The sequenced material came from blood. The CDR3, as DNA: TGTGCCAGCAGCTTAGGCCACAGGGGAGGCGCCTACGAGCAGTACTTC. This sequence encodes CASSLGHRGGAYEQYF.